This TCR beta chain was recovered during a study of radiotherapy plus CTLA-4 blockade in lung cancer. General study findings and limits: TCR clones from tumors expanded in blood after radiotherapy plus ipilimumab. Early blood T cell clone changes and increased post-radiation serum interferon-beta were reportedly the strongest response predictors.

There are 12 residues in the CDR3. The germline V gene has CDR1 MDHEN and CDR2 SYDVKM. V was trimmed by 5 bases and J by 3 bases, leaving 7 bases between them. Profiling relied on immunoSEQ multiplex PCR, and the TCRdb table lists in-frame clones only, not all of them. This sample has some 110,000 clones; 70% to 90% occur once, and the top ten carry around 2%. Patients with chemo-refractory metastatic non-small-cell lung cancer received focal radiation plus CTLA-4 blockade with ipilimumab. On this clone itself: What it recognizes is unknown.

The chain employs TRBV28 and TRBJ1-2, with D tentatively TRBD1 (6 bases). The origin of this receptor is a human donor with non-small cell lung cancer that progressed on radiotherapy plus ipilimumab. Some clones in this sample may be carry-over from other donors' samples. The source was peripheral blood, collected from a patient treated with radiotherapy plus ipilimumab. In nucleotides, the CDR3 is TGTGCCAGCAGTAACAGGGACTATGGCTACACCTTC. The encoded protein is CASSNRDYGYTF.